The clone carrying this T cell receptor (beta chain) has at least ten counts. The antigen is undetermined. Amplified regions were TCR beta CDR3 sequences from RNA transcripts. The HTBI primer set drove a first-round RT-PCR of the TCR CDR3. TCRdb recomputed calls from the multiplex PCR reads with MiXCR, one row per CDR3 protein. The table includes roughly 650,000 distinct CDR3 sequences, 16% detected once. This specimen belongs to a study of T cells in Graves' hyperthyroidism and ophthalmopathy. Ophthalmopathy in the patients scored at least 3 on Clinical Activity Score and at least 4 on NOSPECS grade, lasting under 3 months. Diagnoses used clinical symptoms, serum thyroxine and TRAb, thyroid ultrasound and orbital computed tomography. The CDR3 is 14 residues long. V was pared by 4 bases and J by 1 base, with 5 bases of the junction left unmatched. Germline-derived CDR1 and CDR2 are DFQATT and SNEGSKA (reference sequence).

The study, taken as a whole, reports: Peripheral blood also featured most of the thyroid clonotypes expanded above 0.001.

This sequence was found in a woman aged 40-49 years with Graves' ophthalmopathy. What was sequenced was blood. The chain couples TRBV20-1 to TRBJ2-7; 9 positions agree with TRBD1. In nucleotides, the CDR3 is TGCAGTGCTATCCGCGGGACAGGGTCCTACGAGCAGTACTTC. Protein: CSAIRGTGSYEQYF.